Listed here are 24 T cell receptor beta chains from one sample, sequenced in a study of TIL therapy for anti-PD-1-resistant metastatic lung cancer. The sample's time point: pre-treatment sample, taken before nivolumab and TIL therapy. The tumor samples were excised metastases, mostly pleural nodules or supraclavicular lymph nodes. Sequencing used immunoSEQ v3. Libraries were prepared by immunoSEQ multiplex PCR; TCRdb keeps only in-frame clonotypes and omits some of them. The table has nearly 9,500 clones, over 70% seen once; the top ten hold 9.5% to 12%. This material consisted of tumor tissue, taken at baseline. These receptors were taken from a person aged 25-80 years with non-small cell lung cancer.

The chain recombines TRBV6-5 with TRBJ2-1; a possible D gene is TRBD2 (6 bases). CDR1 MNHEY and CDR2 SVGAGI come from the germline V gene. CDR3 length: 16 amino acids. V was shortened by 0 bases and J by 7 bases, with 16 bases between the two germline ends. CDR3 in amino acids: CASSYSRVAEGNEQFF. For the CDR3, the DNA is TGTGCCAGCAGTTACTCGAGGGTAGCGGAGGGGAATGAGCAGTTCTTC.

This clone was seen a handful of times. CDR3: CATQPLPGQSSGYTF. The CDR3 DNA reads TGCGCCACTCAACCCCTCCCCGGACAGTCCTCTGGCTACACCTTC. The chain recombines TRBV10-1 with TRBJ1-2; D might be TRBD1 (6 bases). The CDR3 sequence is 15 residues long. V dropped 10 bases and J dropped 7 bases, with 25 bases sitting between them. CDR1 and CDR2 from the germline V gene are WNHNN and SYGVQD (reference sequence).

The chain is built from TRBV7-9 and TRBJ2-7; D is unresolved. CDR1 and CDR2 (germline): SEHNR, FQNEAQ (reference sequence). There are 14 residues in the CDR3. Trimming removed 2 bases at V and 0 bases at J, with 8 bases between. CDR3 in amino acids: CASSLSGLSYEQYF. The CDR3 DNA follows: TGTGCCAGCAGCTTATCCGGGCTCTCCTACGAGCAGTACTTC.

The J gene is TRBJ2-3, the V gene TRBV6-6; 14 positions agree with TRBD2. Germline loops: CDR1 MNHNY, CDR2 SVGAGI (reference sequence). V lost 4 bases to trimming and J lost 6 bases; unmatched junction nucleotides: 6. This CDR3 comprises 16 residues. The CDR3 DNA follows: TGTGCCAGCAGTTTCCGACTAGCGGGGGGGATGGATACGCAGTATTTT. It translates to CASSFRLAGGMDTQYF.

The V gene is TRBV9, the J gene TRBJ1-5, with D perhaps matching TRBD1 (6 bases). V lost 5 bases and J 3 bases, leaving 12 bases between the germline ends. The CDR3 contains 14 residues. Germline CDR1 reads SGDLS; CDR2 reads YYNGEE. DNA of the CDR3: TGTGCCAGCAGTGTCGGGGGGCCCAATCAGCCCCAGCATTTT. Residues: CASSVGGPNQPQHF.

This rearrangement joins TRBV4-2 to TRBJ1-4; 7 bases line up with TRBD1. The germline CDR1 and CDR2 sequences are LGHNA and YNFKEQ. This CDR3 has 18 residues. V gave up 4 bases and J gave up 1 base; unmatched junction bases: 12. In DNA, the CDR3 is TGTGCCAGCAGCCCAACTTCGGGACAGACAGGAACTAATGAAAAACTGTTTTTT. Translated: CASSPTSGQTGTNEKLFF.

This chain joins TRBV7-6 and TRBJ2-7, with TRBD1 as a possible D gene (6 bases). Trimming pared 3 bases from V and 2 bases from J, leaving 14 bases between. The CDR3 runs 15 residues. Looked up from germline, CDR1 is SGHVS and CDR2 is FNYEAQ. CDR3 region: CASSLGAEITYEQYF. CDR3 sequence (DNA): TGTGCCAGCAGCTTGGGGGCTGAAATTACCTACGAGCAGTACTTC.

Only one count was recorded for this clone. The chain links TRBV28 to TRBJ2-3; maybe TRBD2 (5 bases). The CDR3 consists of 13 residues. V was pared by 6 bases and J by 3 bases, with 10 bases between. The V gene's germline CDR1 is MDHEN and CDR2 SYDVKM. This chain's CDR3 is CASRDPGTDTQYF. Here the CDR3 DNA reads TGTGCCAGCAGGGATCCGGGGACAGATACGCAGTATTTT.

This clone came up a few times. The junction shows a germline mismatch at one end, possibly a read error. The chain is built from TRBV19 and TRBJ2-3; TRBD2 might be the D (5 bases). Germline-derived CDR1 and CDR2 are LNHDA and SQIVND (reference sequence). This CDR3 has 11 amino acids. Here the CDR3 DNA reads TGTGCCAGTAGTTGGCTGGGAGATCTTAGTTTT. Its protein product is CASSWLGDLSF.

The V gene is TRBV27, the J gene TRBJ2-1, with a weak D call TRBD2 (6 bases). The germline CDR1 and CDR2 sequences are MNHEY and SMNVEV (reference sequence). The CDR3 consists of 14 residues. V was shortened by 5 bases and J by 3 bases, with 11 bases between the two germline ends. CDR3 sequence: CASSPQEGYNEQFF. The CDR3 bases are TGTGCCAGCAGTCCCCAGGAGGGCTACAATGAGCAGTTCTTC.

This clone was counted only a few times. This chain joins TRBV15 and TRBJ2-5; 9 nucleotides agree with TRBD2. V shed 9 bases and J 4 bases; nucleotides not matched to a gene: 9. Germline V gene lookup returns CDR1 LNHNV and CDR2 YYDKDF (reference sequence). CDR3 size: 14 residues. CDR3 DNA sequence: TGTGCCACGGGACGAGCGGGGGGAGGAGAGACCCAGTACTTC. Its translation: CATGRAGGGETQYF. Filled out from reference TRBV15 and TRBJ2-5, the complete variable domain reads DAMVIQNPRYQVTQFGKPVTLSCSQTLNHNVMYWYQQKSSQAPKLLFHYYDKDFNNEADTPDNFQSRRPNTSFCFLDIRSPGLGDTAMYLCATGRAGGGETQYFGPGTRLLVL.

V is TRBV7-2 and J is TRBJ2-1; TRBD2 aligns across 9 bases. The V gene end was trimmed by 5 bases and the J gene end by 3 bases; junction bases not matched to a gene: 5. Germline values: CDR1 SGHTA, CDR2 FQGNSA. CDR3 length: 15 amino acids. Here the CDR3 reads CASSPTLAGYNEQFF. DNA for the CDR3: TGTGCCAGCAGCCCGACACTAGCGGGCTACAATGAGCAGTTCTTC. Complete variable domain (other parts from reference TRBV7-2 and TRBJ2-1): GAGVSQSPSNKVTEKGKDVELRCDPISGHTALYWYRQSLGQGLEFLIYFQGNSAPDKSGLPSDRFSAERTGGSVSTLTIQRTQQEDSAVYLCASSPTLAGYNEQFFGPGTRLTVL.

This rearrangement joins TRBV2 to TRBJ2-7; TRBD1 is a possible D gene (6 bases). This CDR3 is built from 15 residues. CDR1 is SNHLY, CDR2 FYNNEI, per germline. V lost 0 bases, J lost 2 bases, and 11 bases lay in between. The CDR3 DNA is TGTGCCAGCAGTGAAGCAGGACAGCAAGCCTACGAGCAGTACTTC. This codes for CASSEAGQQAYEQYF. Supplemented by reference TRBV2 and TRBJ2-7, the full variable domain reads EPEVTQTPSHQVTQMGQEVILRCVPISNHLYFYWYRQILGQKVEFLVSFYNNEISEKSEIFDDQFSVERPDGSNFTLKIRSTKLEDSAMYFCASSEAGQQAYEQYFGPGTRLTVT.

V is TRBV5-1 and J is TRBJ2-7, with TRBD1 identical over 8 bases. Germline V gene sequence: CDR1 SGHRS, CDR2 YFSETQ. The CDR3 spans 14 residues. V gave up 3 bases and J gave up 4 bases; unmatched junction bases: 6. The CDR3 nucleotides read TGCGCCAGCAGCTCGGGACAGGCACCGTACGAGCAGTACTTC. Translated: CASSSGQAPYEQYF.

This sequence joins TRBV6-5 and TRBJ2-7; a possible D gene is TRBD1 (6 bases). Per germline, CDR1 MNHEY and CDR2 SVGAGI. The V and J ends lost 4 bases and 2 bases respectively, with 12 bases between them. The CDR3 has 14 amino acids. CDR3 DNA sequence: TGTGCCAGCAGTTTTGGACAGCAAGCCTACGAGCAGTACTTC. This translates into CASSFGQQAYEQYF.

The CDR3 coding sequence is TGCAGTGCTAGAAATGAAAAACTGTTTTTT. Residues: CSARNEKLFF. This chain joins TRBV20-1 and TRBJ1-4; D gene unclear. This CDR3 is 10 amino acids long. The V gene's germline CDR1 is DFQATT and CDR2 SNEGSKA (reference sequence). Deletions cut 2 bases from V and 5 bases from J, with 0 bases between.

The chain couples TRBV5-6 to TRBJ2-7, with 9 nucleotides matching TRBD1. Losses at the gene ends were 2 bases for V and 4 bases for J; bases not matched to a gene: 4. The V gene's germline CDR1 is SGHDT and CDR2 YYEEEE. The CDR3 consists of 14 residues. The CDR3 region has the DNA TGTGCCAGCAGCTTCCCGGGACAGGGTTACGAGCAGTACTTC. Its translation: CASSFPGQGYEQYF.

This chain uses TRBV9 with TRBJ2-4; TRBD1 agrees at 9 bases. From germline, CDR1 is SGDLS and CDR2 YYNGEE. The junction had 12 bases not matched to a gene; V was cut back by 5 bases and J by 9 bases. CDR3 length: 15 amino acids. CDR3 DNA: TGTGCCAGCAGTACCGCCGGGACAGGGATCGCCATTCAGTACTTC. It is translated as CASSTAGTGIAIQYF.

Only one count was recorded for this clone. The V gene is TRBV7-9, the J gene TRBJ1-3; D is uncertain. The ends were cut back, 5 bases at V and 0 bases at J, with 20 bases in the middle. Germline V CDR1 and CDR2: SEHNR, FQNEAQ (reference sequence). The CDR3 spans 18 residues. DNA of the CDR3: TGTGCCAGCAGCCAAAGTGGAATGTTCGGGATCTCTGGAAACACCATATATTTT. Translation gives CASSQSGMFGISGNTIYF.

This clone was counted only a few times. The chain employs TRBV9 and TRBJ1-5; D is perhaps TRBD1 (6 bases). Germline V gives CDR1 SGDLS, CDR2 YYNGEE. The CDR3 is 14 residues long. The V end was cut by 4 bases, the J end by 3 bases, with 11 bases between. The CDR3 sequence is CASSPSGANQPQHF. The CDR3 coding sequence is TGTGCCAGCAGCCCCTCAGGGGCCAATCAGCCCCAGCATTTT.

This chain joins TRBV5-6 and TRBJ2-5; perhaps TRBD1 as D (6 bases). This CDR3 has 13 amino acids. The V gene lost 4 bases and the J gene lost 14 bases, with 21 bases spanning the gap. The germline CDR1 and CDR2 sequences are SGHDT and YYEEEE. DNA for the CDR3: TGTGCCAGCAGCAAGGATACCGGGACATCTCTTTACTTC. Amino acids: CASSKDTGTSLYF.

This chain joins TRBV4-3 and TRBJ2-2, with TRBD1 matching over 8 bases. The CDR3 contains 16 residues. The germline CDR1 and CDR2 sequences are LGHNA and YSLEER. Trimming at V came to 3 bases and at J to 3 bases, leaving 6 bases not matched to a gene. The CDR3 loop is CASSHGQGWYTGELFF. As DNA, the CDR3 is TGCGCCAGCAGCCACGGACAGGGTTGGTACACCGGGGAGCTGTTTTTT.

The chain employs TRBV7-2 and TRBJ2-5; no clear D. Germline CDR1 SGHTA, CDR2 FQGNSA. Trimming cost V 5 bases and J 1 base, with 11 bases left between them. This CDR3 comprises 14 residues. Here the CDR3 DNA reads TGTGCCAGCAGCATAATGTTTGGCCAAGAGACCCAGTACTTC. This encodes CASSIMFGQETQYF.

The chain is built from TRBV6-5 and TRBJ2-7; tentatively, D is TRBD2 (5 bases). Trimming left V 0 bases short and J 0 bases short, with 9 bases between. The CDR3 sequence is 15 residues long. The germline V gene encodes CDR1 MNHEY and CDR2 SVGAGI. Here the CDR3 DNA reads TGTGCCAGCAGTTACTCCCTAGCTGGCTCCTACGAGCAGTACTTC. It translates to CASSYSLAGSYEQYF.